This T cell receptor beta chain derives from a study of Graves' ophthalmopathy and Graves' hyperthyroidism. This clonotype was seen many times. Its cognate antigen is unknown. From RNA, the CDR3 regions of TCR beta chains were amplified and sequenced. The authors performed first-round RT-PCR with HTBI primers and then a second-round multiplex PCR. Using its own MiXCR run on the multiplex PCR reads, TCRdb lists one record per CDR3 protein. The sample holds about 740,000 distinct CDR3 sequences, around 40% seen once. CDR1 and CDR2 from the germline V gene are SGDLS and YYNGEE. V was pared by 0 bases and J by 5 bases, with 8 bases between. The CDR3 spans 13 residues. Study-level findings and limits: Ophthalmopathy versus stable hyperthyroidism: 13-signature model gave about 87% sensitivity, less than 82% specificity. Also, most clonotypes expanded in the thyroid above 0.001 frequency appeared in blood.

Sequenced material: peripheral blood. The rearrangement uses TRBV9 and TRBJ1-1; D is unresolved. The source is an adult man with Graves' ophthalmopathy. In nucleotides, the CDR3 is TGTGCCAGCAGCGTAGCTGTGGGGACTGAAGCTTTCTTT. Translation: CASSVAVGTEAFF.